This T cell receptor (beta chain) was captured by sequencing in a study of technical replicates of blood from a few donors. Using immunoSEQ multiplex PCR, the repertoire was profiled, and TCRdb retains in-frame clones only, with some absent. The sample has 75,000 to 100,000 clones, 85% to 95% seen once; the top ten hold 0.2% to 0.25%. Germline V gene data show CDR1 as KGHSH and CDR2 as LQKENI. The V end lost 2 bases, the J end lost 1 base, and 14 bases lay between the germline ends. The CDR3 consists of 17 residues. Sequenced material: T cells isolated from PBMCs. The rearrangement joins TRBV18 to TRBJ2-2; tentatively, D is TRBD1 (5 bases). This receptor was obtained from a human donor in good health. DNA of the CDR3: TGTGCCAGCTCACCAAATTCCTTGACAGAGAACACCGGGGAGCTGTTTTTT. This sequence encodes CASSPNSLTENTGELFF.